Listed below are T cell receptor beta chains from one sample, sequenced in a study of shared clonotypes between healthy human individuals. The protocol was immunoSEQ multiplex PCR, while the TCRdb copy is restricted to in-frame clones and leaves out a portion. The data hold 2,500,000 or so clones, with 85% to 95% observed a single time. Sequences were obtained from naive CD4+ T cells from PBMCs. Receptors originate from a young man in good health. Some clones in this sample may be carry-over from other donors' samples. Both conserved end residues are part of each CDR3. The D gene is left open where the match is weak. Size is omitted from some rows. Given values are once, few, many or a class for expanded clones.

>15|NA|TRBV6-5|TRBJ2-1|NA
TGTGCCAGCAGTTACTCTGGCGGAGGGTGGGATGAGCAGTTCTTC
CASSYSGGGWDEQFF
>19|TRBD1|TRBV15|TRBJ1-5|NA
TGTGCCACCAGCAGACACGGACAGGGTGTTTCCCCTAGCAATCAGCCCCAGCATTTT
CATSRHGQGVSPSNQPQHF
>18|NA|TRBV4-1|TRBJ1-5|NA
TGCGCCAGCAGCCAAGGGCGTTTGGGACGGGGAGTGAATCAGCCCCAGCATTTT
CASSQGRLGRGVNQPQHF
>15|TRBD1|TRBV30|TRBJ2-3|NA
TGTGCCTGGAGTGATGACAGGGTCCGGGCAGATACGCAGTATTTT
CAWSDDRVRADTQYF
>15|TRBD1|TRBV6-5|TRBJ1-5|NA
TGTGCCAGCAGTTACCCGGGACAGGGAAATCAGCCCCAGCATTTT
CASSYPGQGNQPQHF
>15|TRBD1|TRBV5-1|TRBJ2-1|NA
TGCGCCAGCAGCCCTGGACAGGGATTCTACAATGAGCAGTTCTTC
CASSPGQGFYNEQFF
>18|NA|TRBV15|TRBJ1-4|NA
TGTGCCACCAGCTTCAGGTGGTCGGACCAGGGGACTCGTGAAAAACTGTTTTTT
CATSFRWSDQGTREKLFF
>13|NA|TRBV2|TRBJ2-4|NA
TGTGCCAGCAGTGACCCCCTTAAAAACATTCAGTACTTC
CASSDPLKNIQYF
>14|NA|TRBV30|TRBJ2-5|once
TGTGCCTGGAGCTTGGGTATGGGTGGGGAGACCCAGTACTTC
CAWSLGMGGETQYF
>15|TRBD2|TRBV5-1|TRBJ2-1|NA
TGCGCCAGCAGCTTGAGTGGGAGGGCCGGAGATGAGCAGTTCTTC
CASSLSGRAGDEQFF
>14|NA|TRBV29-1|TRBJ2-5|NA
TGCAGCGTTCTCCTGGACACCGTCCAAGAGACCCAGTACTTC
CSVLLDTVQETQYF
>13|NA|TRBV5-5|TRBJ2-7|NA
TGTGCCAGCAGCTTGGCCGTGCAGTACGAGCAGTACTTC
CASSLAVQYEQYF
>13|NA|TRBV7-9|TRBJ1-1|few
TGTGCCAGCAGCTTAGAGGGGAACACTGAAGCTTTCTTT
CASSLEGNTEAFF
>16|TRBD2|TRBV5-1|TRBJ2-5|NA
TGCGCCAGCAGCTCGAACGGGAGGGCCATGGGAGAGACCCAGTACTTC
CASSSNGRAMGETQYF
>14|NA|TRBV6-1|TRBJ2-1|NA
TGTGCCAGAAGCCAAGACAAACCGGGGGATGAGCAGTTCTTC
CARSQDKPGDEQFF
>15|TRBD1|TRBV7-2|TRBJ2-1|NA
TGTGCCAGCAGCTCGGGACAGGCCCCGTACAATGAGCAGTTCTTC
CASSSGQAPYNEQFF
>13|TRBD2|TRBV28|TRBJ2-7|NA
TGTGCCAGCAGCCTAAGAAGCGGGAGGGCCGCGTACTTC
CASSLRSGRAAYF
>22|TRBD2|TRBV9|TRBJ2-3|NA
TGTGCCAGCAGCCTAGACCTTGGGGGGCGGCTAGCGGGCACCTCGAACACAGATACGCAGTATTTT
CASSLDLGGRLAGTSNTDTQYF
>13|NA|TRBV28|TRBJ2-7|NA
TGTGCCAGCTCGTTGGGGGGGCCCTACGAGCAGTACTTC
CASSLGGPYEQYF
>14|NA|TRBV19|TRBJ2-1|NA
TGTGCCAGTAGCATCGCCTCGGACCGCAATGAGCAGTTCTTC
CASSIASDRNEQFF
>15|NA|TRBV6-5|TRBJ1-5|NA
TGTGCCAGCAGTTCGCAGGGTGGTGTCAATCAGCCCCAGCATTTT
CASSSQGGVNQPQHF
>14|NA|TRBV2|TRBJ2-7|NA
TGTGCCAGCACCTGGGGCAGGGGCCCTTACGAGCAGTACTTC
CASTWGRGPYEQYF
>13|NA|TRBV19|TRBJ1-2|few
TGTGCCAGCTCGACGGCAACTAACTATGGCTACACCTTC
CASSTATNYGYTF
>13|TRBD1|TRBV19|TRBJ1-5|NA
TGTGCCAGTAGAACGGACAGGTTTCGAGCCCAGCATTTT
CASRTDRFRAQHF
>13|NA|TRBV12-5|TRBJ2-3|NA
TGTGCTAGTGGTTTGGTAATGGAGGATACGCAGTATTTT
CASGLVMEDTQYF
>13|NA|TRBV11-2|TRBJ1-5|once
TGTGCCAGCAGCTTAGTAGGCAATCAGCCCCAGCATTTT
CASSLVGNQPQHF
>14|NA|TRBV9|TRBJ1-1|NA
TGTGCCAGCAGTGCCGTTGGGGGTGACACTGAAGCTTTCTTT
CASSAVGGDTEAFF
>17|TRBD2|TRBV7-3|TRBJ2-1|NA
TGTGCCAGCAGCGTCCAACTAGCGGGAGTGGGGGGTGGTGAGCAGTTCTTC
CASSVQLAGVGGGEQFF
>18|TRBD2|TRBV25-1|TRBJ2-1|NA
TGTGCCAGCAGTGATCCCTTGATAGCGGGAGCCCCCTCAAATGAGCAGTTCTTC
CASSDPLIAGAPSNEQFF
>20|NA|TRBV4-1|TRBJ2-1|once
TGCGCCAGCAGCCAAGGGGGGGGGCAGGGTCCGACAAGGCAATACAATGAGCAGTTCTTC
CASSQGGGQGPTRQYNEQFF
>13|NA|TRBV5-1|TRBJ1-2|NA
TGCGCCAGCAGGGAGCTGACCCACTATGGCTACACCTTC
CASRELTHYGYTF
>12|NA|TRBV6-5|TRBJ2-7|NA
TGTGCCAGCAGTAATTTCGGGGGCGAGCAGTACTTC
CASSNFGGEQYF
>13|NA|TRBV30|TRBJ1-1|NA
TGTGCCTGGGATCTCCTAATGGGCACTGAAGCTTTCTTT
CAWDLLMGTEAFF
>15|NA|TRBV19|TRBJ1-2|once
TGTGCCAGTACCACCTCCCCCTCGGGGGTCGTGGGCTACACCTTC
CASTTSPSGVVGYTF
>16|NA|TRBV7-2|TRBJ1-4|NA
TGTGCCAGCAGCCCAACGGGCCCAGGTCCTAATGAAAAACTGTTTTTT
CASSPTGPGPNEKLFF
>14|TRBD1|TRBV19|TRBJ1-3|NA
TGTGCCAGTACTGACAGGGCTTCCACGGACACCATATATTTT
CASTDRASTDTIYF
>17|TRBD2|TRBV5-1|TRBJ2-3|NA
TGCGCCAGCAGCCGCGGGGTAGCGGGGTTGGCGGCAGATACGCAGTATTTT
CASSRGVAGLAADTQYF
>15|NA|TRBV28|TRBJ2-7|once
TGTGCCAGCAGTTCCACAGGTACCGGCTCCTACGAGCAGTACTTC
CASSSTGTGSYEQYF
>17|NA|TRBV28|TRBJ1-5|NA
TGTGCCAGCCAGAGGGGCGGGGCCCTTGAATACAATCAGCCCCAGCATTTT
CASQRGGALEYNQPQHF
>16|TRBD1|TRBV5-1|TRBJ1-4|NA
TGCGCCAGCAGCCGTAATCCGGGACAGGCTAATGAAAAACTGTTTTTT
CASSRNPGQANEKLFF
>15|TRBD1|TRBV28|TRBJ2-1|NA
TGTGCCAGCAGCCACCAGGGGGCTCGGCACAATGAGCAGTTCTTC
CASSHQGARHNEQFF
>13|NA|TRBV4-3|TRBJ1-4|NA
TGCGCCAGCAGCCAAGAATCCAGGGCAAGACTGTTTTTT
CASSQESRARLFF
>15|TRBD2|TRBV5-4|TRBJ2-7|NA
TGTGCCAGCAGCCCCGGCGGTCGGGAGGCTCACGAGCAGTACTTC
CASSPGGREAHEQYF
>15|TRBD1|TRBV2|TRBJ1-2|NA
TGTGCCAGCGGCAATGGACAGGGGTTCATCTATGGCTACACCTTC
CASGNGQGFIYGYTF
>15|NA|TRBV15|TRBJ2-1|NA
TGTGCCACCAGCAGAGAAGGGGACCGGGCATTTGAGCAGTTCTTC
CATSREGDRAFEQFF
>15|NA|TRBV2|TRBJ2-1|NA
TGTGCCAGCAGTGATCAGGTTCGGGTATCCAATGAGCAGTTCTTC
CASSDQVRVSNEQFF
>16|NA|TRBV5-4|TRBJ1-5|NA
TGTGCCAGCAGCTCTGGAGGGAGCACCGTTGGTCAGCCCCAGCATTTT
CASSSGGSTVGQPQHF
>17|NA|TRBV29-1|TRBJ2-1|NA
TGCAGCGTCAACGGGCTGGTAGGAGGAGTCTCCTACAATGAGCAGTTCTTC
CSVNGLVGGVSYNEQFF
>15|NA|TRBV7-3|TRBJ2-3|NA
TGTGCCAGCAGCTTGGGTAGGGGGGTCACAGATACGCAGTATTTT
CASSLGRGVTDTQYF
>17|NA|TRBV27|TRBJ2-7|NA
TGTGCCAGCAGTTGGACAGCTAGTAGGGTAGGCACCTACGAGCAGTACTTC
CASSWTASRVGTYEQYF
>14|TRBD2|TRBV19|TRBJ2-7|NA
TGTGCCAGTACGACTAGCGGTGGCTCCTACGAGCAGTACTTC
CASTTSGGSYEQYF
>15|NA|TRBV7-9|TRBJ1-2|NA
TGTGCCAGCAGCTTAGCGTCGGTACGGCCCTATGGCTACACCTTC
CASSLASVRPYGYTF
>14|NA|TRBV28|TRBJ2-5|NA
TGTGCCAGCAGTCAGTGGACATCACAAGAGACCCAGTACTTC
CASSQWTSQETQYF